These 19 T cell receptor beta chains were sequenced from one sample in a study of blood T cell repertoires in COVID-19. The table came from immunoSEQ multiplex PCR; TCRdb's copy has only in-frame clones and leaves some out. The data hold more than 70,000 clones, with 89% observed a single time. Source material: peripheral blood. The receptors were sampled from a man aged 50 to 59 with acute or convalescent COVID-19.

The V and J genes are TRBV2 and TRBJ2-3; 16 bases are a match to TRBD2. Germline V gives CDR1 SNHLY, CDR2 FYNNEI. V lost 11 bases, J lost 4 bases, and 18 bases stayed unmatched. There are 19 residues in the CDR3. Here the CDR3 reads CAEGPGLAGGPIVSDTQYF. In DNA form, the CDR3 reads TGTGCCGAAGGTCCGGGACTAGCGGGGGGGCCGATTGTATCAGATACGCAGTATTTT.

The chain combines TRBV7-2 with TRBJ2-3; D gene ambiguous. V was trimmed by 2 bases and J by 4 bases, leaving 4 bases between them. Germline V gene lookup returns CDR1 SGHTA and CDR2 FQGNSA. There are 12 residues in the CDR3. DNA of the CDR3: TGTGCCAGCAGCTTAAGAGCAGATACGCAGTATTTT. Its protein product is CASSLRADTQYF. The full variable domain, with the rest looked up from reference TRBV7-2 and TRBJ2-3, is GAGVSQSPSNKVTEKGKDVELRCDPISGHTALYWYRQSLGQGLEFLIYFQGNSAPDKSGLPSDRFSAERTGGSVSTLTIQRTQQEDSAVYLCASSLRADTQYFGPGTRLTVL.

This sequence joins TRBV5-4 and TRBJ2-3; TRBD2 aligns across 8 bases. The CDR3 spans 16 residues. The junction had 10 bases not matched to a gene; V was cut back by 1 base and J by 6 bases. From germline, CDR1 is SGHNT and CDR2 YYREEE (reference sequence). The CDR3 loop is CASSLFLGGAGDTQYF. The CDR3 DNA reads TGTGCCAGCAGCTTGTTCCTCGGGGGGGCCGGGGATACGCAGTATTTT.

The table lists this clone with a count of one. This rearrangement joins TRBV24-1 to TRBJ2-1; 10 nucleotides line up with TRBD2. Germline V gene sequence: CDR1 KGHDR, CDR2 SFDVKD. The CDR3 is 15 amino acids. V shed 3 bases, J shed 7 bases, and the junction held 5 bases outside the gene matches. The CDR3 bases are TGTGCCACCAGTGATCCTAGCGGGGGAAGTAATGAGCAGTTCTTC. The encoded protein is CATSDPSGGSNEQFF.

The rearrangement links TRBV7-2 to TRBJ2-1; TRBD2 aligns across 8 bases. V lost 4 bases, J lost 3 bases, and 11 bases stayed unmatched. The length of the CDR3 is 17 residues. Germline lookup yields CDR1 SGHTA and CDR2 FQGNSA. CDR3: CASSSTGGGAVYNEQFF. As DNA, the CDR3 is TGTGCCAGCAGCTCAACGGGAGGGGGGGCGGTCTACAATGAGCAGTTCTTC.

The chain recombines TRBV10-2 with TRBJ2-3, with 7 bases fitting TRBD1. CDR3 length equals 13 residues. CDR1 is WSHSY, CDR2 SAAADI, per germline. V was clipped by 8 bases and J by 0 bases; unmatched bases: 2. The CDR3 DNA sequence: TGCGCCAGCGGACAGGCTAGCACAGATACGCAGTATTTT. It specifies CASGQASTDTQYF.

The chain links TRBV28 to TRBJ2-2; possible D gene TRBD2, 5 bases. CDR1 and CDR2 (germline): MDHEN, SYDVKM. With 6 bases removed from V and 6 bases from J, the gap between germline ends came to 14 bases. The CDR3 contains 14 residues. The CDR3 nucleotides are TGTGCCAGCAGACCACCGGGGTTCGCCGGGGAGCTGTTTTTT. It is translated as CASRPPGFAGELFF. Complete variable domain (other parts from reference TRBV28 and TRBJ2-2): DVKVTQSSRYLVKRTGEKVFLECVQDMDHENMFWYRQDPGLGLRLIYFSYDVKMKEKGDIPEGYSVSREKKERFSLILESASTNQTSMYLCASRPPGFAGELFFGEGSRLTVL.

The chain has TRBV5-4 and TRBJ1-2; a weak D match, TRBD1 (5 bases). V lost 6 bases, J lost 4 bases, and 16 bases lay in between. This CDR3 has 14 amino acids. Germline CDR1 is SGHNT and CDR2 is YYREEE (reference sequence). The CDR3 here is CASTPTGQGYGYTF. CDR3 nucleotide sequence: TGTGCCAGCACCCCAACAGGTCAAGGCTATGGCTACACCTTC.

The chain couples TRBV18 to TRBJ2-5, with D tentatively TRBD1 (6 bases). The length of the CDR3 is 16 residues. Trimming left V 2 bases short and J 2 bases short, with 15 bases between. Germline V gives CDR1 KGHSH, CDR2 LQKENI. CDR3 bases: TGTGCCAGCTCACCATATTCCGGACAGACACAAGAGACCCAGTACTTC. This translates into CASSPYSGQTQETQYF.

The chain combines TRBV6-5 with TRBJ1-5; D gene uncertain. The ends were cut back, 7 bases at V and 0 bases at J, with 7 bases in the middle. The CDR3 contains 13 residues. CDR1 is MNHEY and CDR2 is SVGAGI in the germline V gene. The CDR3 bases are TGTGCCAGCATAAGCGATAGCAATCAGCCCCAGCATTTT. It translates to CASISDSNQPQHF.

The CDR3 DNA sequence: TGTGCCAGCAGCGGAGAGGGACTAGCAGTGACAGATACGCAGTATTTT. Its protein product is CASSGEGLAVTDTQYF. This chain uses TRBV9 with TRBJ2-3, with 9 bases fitting TRBD2. This CDR3 is 16 amino acids long. V was clipped by 3 bases and J by 3 bases; unmatched bases: 8. The V gene's germline CDR1 is SGDLS and CDR2 YYNGEE.

J is TRBJ1-3 and V is TRBV14; D remains ambiguous. The CDR3 totals 14 residues. V lost 0 bases, J lost 5 bases, and 8 bases lay in between. Germline assignment: CDR1 SGHDN and CDR2 FVKESK. The CDR3 region is CASSQDQARNTIYF. CDR3 DNA sequence: TGTGCCAGCAGCCAAGACCAGGCTCGAAACACCATATATTTT.

This clone was seen just once. The chain combines TRBV28 with TRBJ1-5; D remains unclear. V was trimmed by 6 bases and J by 4 bases, leaving 16 bases between them. The CDR3 covers 15 residues. Per germline, CDR1 MDHEN and CDR2 SYDVKM. CDR3 sequence: CASSLEYRENQPQHF. The DNA for the CDR3 is TGTGCCAGCAGCCTTGAATACCGGGAAAATCAGCCCCAGCATTTT. Variable domain in full (rest from reference TRBV28 and TRBJ1-5): DVKVTQSSRYLVKRTGEKVFLECVQDMDHENMFWYRQDPGLGLRLIYFSYDVKMKEKGDIPEGYSVSREKKERFSLILESASTNQTSMYLCASSLEYRENQPQHFGDGTRLSIL.

This rearrangement joins TRBV2 to TRBJ1-5; D perhaps matches TRBD1 (5 bases). Trimming took 2 bases from V and 4 from J, leaving 12 bases between them. From germline, CDR1 is SNHLY and CDR2 FYNNEI. This CDR3 is 15 amino acids long. CDR3 sequence (DNA): TGTGCCAGCAGTGAACGAGGCAGGGCGAATCAGCCCCAGCATTTT. The encoded protein is CASSERGRANQPQHF.

CDR3 in DNA: TGTGCCACCAGTGACCCTGGACTTACCAATGAGCAGTTCTTC. Translated, it gives CATSDPGLTNEQFF. This chain uses TRBV24-1 with TRBJ2-1; tentatively, D is TRBD2 (5 bases). From germline, CDR1 is KGHDR and CDR2 SFDVKD. V dropped 4 bases and J dropped 6 bases, with 12 bases sitting between them. The CDR3 covers 14 residues.

The rearrangement links TRBV7-2 to TRBJ2-1; 7 nucleotides align to TRBD2. Trimming at V came to 3 bases and at J to 4 bases, leaving 6 bases not matched to a gene. The CDR3 sequence is 15 residues long. Germline assignment: CDR1 SGHTA and CDR2 FQGNSA. The DNA for the CDR3 is TGTGCCAGCAGCTTGTGGGGGGGTACGTACAATGAGCAGTTCTTC. The encoded protein is CASSLWGGTYNEQFF.

This chain connects TRBV7-2 to TRBJ2-5; possibly TRBD2 for D (5 bases). The CDR3 sequence is 15 residues long. CDR1 and CDR2 from the germline V gene are SGHTA and FQGNSA. V lost 5 bases to trimming and J lost 1 base, with 14 bases between them. The CDR3 protein is CASSPDGLSQETQYF. CDR3 coding DNA: TGTGCCAGCAGCCCAGATGGACTTTCCCAAGAGACCCAGTACTTC.

The rearrangement links TRBV9 to TRBJ1-6; TRBD1 agrees at 12 bases. The CDR3 extends over 16 amino acids. Per the germline V gene, CDR1 is SGDLS and CDR2 is YYNGEE. V shed 0 bases and J 7 bases; nucleotides not matched to a gene: 2. In nucleotides, the CDR3 is TGTGCCAGCAGCGTAGAAGGGACAGGGGGCAATTCACCCCTCCACTTT. Translation: CASSVEGTGGNSPLHF.

CDR3: CASSLAGQYYNEQFF. CDR3 DNA sequence: TGTGCCAGCAGTCTAGCGGGACAATACTACAATGAGCAGTTCTTC. This chain uses TRBV5-8 with TRBJ2-1; 9 bases agree with TRBD2. The J segment lost 3 bases and the V segment lost 5 bases, leaving 6 bases of the junction unmatched. CDR1 and CDR2 (germline): SGHTS, YDEGEE. The CDR3 length is 15 residues.